This T cell receptor (delta chain) stems from a study of gamma-delta chains in newborns, infants, children. On the study more broadly: Microbial exposure reportedly drives polyclonal innate γδ T cell expansion after birth.

The germline CDR1 and CDR2 sequences are GEAIGNYY and EKD. The CDR3 has 16 residues. This clone has more than one count but fewer than ten. A read error may produce the germline difference seen at one junction end. TCRdb used CATT to re-call clones from the reads. The sample lists more than 14,000 delta-chain clones; roughly 7% were seen once. The sequence derives from a child who was a newborn, infant or young child, either healthy, febrile or measles-vaccinated (not recorded which). The chain employs TRDV2 and TRDJ2; 12 bases match TRDD3. Specimen: blood. As DNA, the CDR3 is TGTGCCTGTGGCACACTGGGGGATACTTTGACAGTACAACTCTTCTTT. This translates into CACGTLGDTLTVQLFF.